This T cell receptor (beta chain) was retrieved from a study of T-cell memory formation after mild COVID-19 (dated by TCRdb to the early 2020s). A note on the overall study: TCR sequence clusters from the two donors were largely donor specific. In a couple of donors, T-cell clones that expanded and contracted after mild COVID-19 were tracked by sequencing TCRalpha and TCRbeta repertoires over time. Two young, previously healthy adult volunteers made up the cohort, one male and one female.

Measured from the cysteine to the phenylalanine, the CDR3 is 15 residues long. This entry keeps only the CDR3 DNA: 45 bases, framed from base 1. The germline ends are 11 bases apart after V is trimmed by 0 bases and J by 7 bases. CDR1 and CDR2 are read off the germline V gene as SGHRS and YFSETQ. The investigation overall reported the following: Clones contracting from day 15 to 85 had balanced CD4/CD8 phenotypes, while a second wave expanding from day 15 to 37 was biased towards CD4+. The study included only two mild cases, and larger cohorts that include severe cases with pre-infection samples were judged to be necessary. Whether the second-wave clones peaking on day 37 were SARS-CoV-2 specific was not confirmed. Contracting CD4+ clones were located mainly in the CM and EM memory subsets, whereas CD8+ clones were found to be enriched in EMRA. Some responding clones were found in pre-infection memory, which suggests that pre-existing cross-reactive memory T cells took part in the SARS-CoV-2 response.

The reads were generated on an Illumina NovaSeq 6000. TCRalpha and TCRbeta cDNA libraries were built by 5'RACE with constant-segment primers, adding sample barcodes and unique molecular identifiers. RNA was extracted from every sample with Trizol reagent. Library amplification was performed in two PCR steps, and a second sample barcode and Illumina TruSeq adapters were introduced in the second step. The libraries were sequenced on an Illumina NovaSeq using 2 x 150 bp paired-end reads. The authors' pipeline ran thus. The reads were demultiplexed and collapsed into UMI-guided consensus sequences using migec v1.2.7. With mixcr v2.1.11, UMI consensuses were aligned to TRA and TRB V and J templates and assembled into clonotypes. A clonotype was counted as expanded or contracted only when both edgeR and NoisET called the clonotype significant, with the noise models trained on biological replicates. For edgeR calls, a false discovery rate-adjusted p below 0.01 and a log2 fold-change threshold of 1 were applied. PCA with hierarchical clustering of max-normalized trajectories of the 1000 most abundant clonotypes was used as exploratory dynamics analysis. The CD4 or CD8 phenotype of responding clones was assigned using the separately sequenced CD4+ and CD8+ repertoires. TCRdb reanalyzed the raw reads on its own, using fastp at Q25 for trimming and MiXCR for clone calling, and kept in-frame beta chains. Entries that share a CDR3 protein sequence are merged under the most common genes and DNA. TCRdb, rather than the study authors, made the V and J calls. For this sample there are almost 350,000 distinct CDR3 sequences; under 25% appear just once. The ten biggest clones cover around 20% of the sample.

PBMCs were isolated by Ficoll-Paque density gradient centrifugation. This clonotype turned up a few times. Its antigen remains undetermined. Qualities for individual bases were not recorded, and no much larger clone is one base off. Sequencing used PBMCs or a T cell subset sorted from them (not recorded which). Here the chain combines TRBV5-1 and TRBJ1-6; TRBD1 might be the D gene, on 5 matching bases. The TCR comes from a man aged 18-30 years who had mild COVID-19 (a few samples of this study predate the infection). The sample titles of this study are shuffled in the database, so cell type and time point are left out; the donor was told from shared clones. The CDR3 region has the sequence CASSLAGTVNSPLHF. DNA sequence: TGCGCCAGCAGCTTGGCCGGGACGGTCAATTCACCCCTCCACTTT. Joined to the reference TRBV5-1 and TRBJ1-6 proteins, this CDR3 gives the full variable domain: KAGVTQTPRYLIKTRGQQVTLSCSPISGHRSVSWYQQTPGQGLQFLFEYFSETQRNKGNFPGRFSGRQFSNSRSEMNVSTLELGDSALYLCASSLAGTVNSPLHFGNGTRLTVT.